This passage covers 6 T cell receptor beta chains from one sample sequenced in a study of CD8+ T cells in alopecia areata. Treatment given: oral pan-JAK inhibitor, 5-10 mg twice daily. cDNA serving as the sequencing template came from extracted, reverse transcribed RNA. TCRdb keeps only in-frame clones here, not all; method: immunoSEQ multiplex PCR. The data show roughly 120,000 clones, around 56% seen once. The input for sequencing was CD4+ T cells sorted from blood, taken at week 4, from a patient treated with tofacitinib. All receptors derive from a human donor with alopecia areata.

The chain recombines TRBV7-2 with TRBJ2-4, with D unresolved. Germline CDR1 SGHTA, CDR2 FQGNSA. V was shortened by 3 bases and J by 0 bases, with 12 bases between the two germline ends. This CDR3 contains 16 residues. The DNA of the CDR3 is TGTGCCAGCAGCTTTAGGGTTACTCTAGCCAAAAACATTCAGTACTTC. Protein product: CASSFRVTLAKNIQYF.

The genes are TRBV29-1 and TRBJ1-1; D possibly corresponds to TRBD1 (5 bases). Trimming took off 4 bases at V and 11 bases at J, with 14 bases between the two ends. Germline V gives CDR1 SQVTM, CDR2 ANQGSEA. The CDR3 consists of 11 residues. The DNA of the CDR3 is TGCAGCGTTGTCCCAGGGCAGTTGGCTTTCTTT. This sequence encodes CSVVPGQLAFF.

This chain links TRBV29-1 with TRBJ1-1; the D is unclear. Germline-derived CDR1 and CDR2 are SQVTM and ANQGSEA. The CDR3 has 13 amino acids. V lost 3 bases and J lost 0, with 8 bases in between. The CDR3, as DNA: TGCAGCGTTGAGAGACACATGAACACTGAAGCTTTCTTT. Residues: CSVERHMNTEAFF.

In its sample, this clone was seen a few times. The CDR3 region has the DNA TGTGCCAGCAGCTCCGGGCGGACCGCGGGACCCGAGGGCTACACCTTC. Amino acids: CASSSGRTAGPEGYTF. The V gene is TRBV7-9, the J gene TRBJ1-2; a weak D match, TRBD1 (5 bases). The germline V gene encodes CDR1 SEHNR and CDR2 FQNEAQ (reference sequence). V lost 4 bases, J lost 8 bases, and 23 bases lay in between. The length of the CDR3 is 16 residues.

This clone was observed a handful of times. The V call is TRBV28, the J call TRBJ2-1, with TRBD2 matching 7 bases. CDR3 length equals 15 residues. Germline V gives CDR1 MDHEN, CDR2 SYDVKM. Trimming took 4 bases from V and 8 from J; bases not matched to a gene: 11. CDR3 protein: CASSSSGLIRHEQFF. CDR3 nucleotides: TGTGCCAGCAGTTCCTCGGGACTAATTAGGCATGAGCAGTTCTTC. The complete variable domain, with remaining parts taken from reference TRBV28 and TRBJ2-1, reads DVKVTQSSRYLVKRTGEKVFLECVQDMDHENMFWYRQDPGLGLRLIYFSYDVKMKEKGDIPEGYSVSREKKERFSLILESASTNQTSMYLCASSSSGLIRHEQFFGPGTRLTVL.

This chain links TRBV5-1 with TRBJ2-5, with a possible D match to TRBD1 (6 bases). The CDR3 is made up of 14 amino acids. Germline V gives CDR1 SGHRS, CDR2 YFSETQ. V lost 5 bases, J lost 3 bases, and 14 bases lay in between. Written as DNA, the CDR3 is TGCGCCAGCAGTCCGTGGGCAGGGGAAGAGACCCAGTACTTC. Encoded protein: CASSPWAGEETQYF.